Listed below are T cell receptor beta chains from one sample, sequenced in a study of regulatory T cells in long-lasting Graves disease. MiXCR was run by TCRdb on the multiplex PCR reads, yielding one entry per CDR3 protein. The profile covers about 450,000 distinct CDR3 sequences, with roughly 15% appearing a single time and roughly 18% taken by the ten largest. Separately, the same data were catalogued under a study of T cells in Graves' hyperthyroidism and ophthalmopathy.

The sample in question was peripheral blood mononuclear cells (PBMCs), obtained at new diagnosis, from a patient treated with antithyroid drugs. The receptors shown here come from a woman aged 50 to 60 with Graves disease. The CDR3 runs from the conserved cysteine through the conserved F or W. A D gene is named only where the DNA matches it firmly. Expanded clones get a size class; other rows say once, few or many, or leave the size out.

abundance	d_gene	v_gene	j_gene	CDR3nt	CDR3aa
many	.	TRBV30	TRBJ2-2	TGTGCCTGGAGTGTTTGGATCGGGGAGCTGTTTTTT	CAWSVWIGELFF
.	TRBD2	TRBV5-1	TRBJ2-7	TGCGCCAGCAGCTTGGTCCTAGCGGGAGAATCCTACGAGCAGTACTTC	CASSLVLAGESYEQYF
few	.	TRBV6-2/TRBV6-3	TRBJ1-2	TGTGCCAGCAGTCAAGAGTCATATGGCTACACCTTC	CASSQESYGYTF
many	TRBD2	TRBV9	TRBJ2-7	TGTGCCAGCAGCAACCTAGCGGGACCCTCCTACGAGCAGTACTTC	CASSNLAGPSYEQYF
many	TRBD2	TRBV5-1	TRBJ2-1	TGCGCCAGCAGCTCCCGAAGCGGGAACAACAATGAGCAGTTCTTC	CASSSRSGNNNEQFF
many	.	TRBV27	TRBJ2-1	TGTGCCAGCAGTTCGAGGGGTGAGCAGTTCTTC	CASSSRGEQFF
many	TRBD1	TRBV6-5	TRBJ2-7	TGTGCCAGCAGTTACGCTCCGGGACAGCTATCCTACGAGCAGTACTTC	CASSYAPGQLSYEQYF
few	TRBD2	TRBV9	TRBJ2-7	TGTGCCAGCAGCGTCGGACTAGCGGGTACGGAGCAGTACTTC	CASSVGLAGTEQYF
many	.	TRBV3-1	TRBJ2-3	TGTGCCAGCAGCCAAAATCCAGATACGCAGTATTTT	CASSQNPDTQYF
.	.	TRBV25-1	TRBJ1-1	TGTGCCAGCACTGGGGGGGCCTGGACTGAAGCTTTCTTT	CASTGGAWTEAFF
many	TRBD1	TRBV6-1	TRBJ2-7	TGTGCCAGCGCCTCCCCGGGACAGGGGATCTACGAGCAGTACTTC	CASASPGQGIYEQYF
many	.	TRBV28	TRBJ1-5	TGTGCCAGCAGTTTCAGTACAGGTCAGCCCCAGCATTTT	CASSFSTGQPQHF
many	.	TRBV18	TRBJ2-1	TGTGCCAGCTCACCCGGGAGTCGGAATGAGCAGTTCTTC	CASSPGSRNEQFF
.	TRBD1	TRBV6-1	TRBJ1-2	TGTGCCAGCAGCCGTATTGGGACAGGGTTTCATGGCTACACCTTC	CASSRIGTGFHGYTF
.	TRBD2	TRBV4-3	TRBJ2-7	TGCGCCAGCAGCCAAGAGCTAGCGGGAGTAGACGAGCAGTACTTC	CASSQELAGVDEQYF
many	.	TRBV30	TRBJ2-7	TGTGCCTGGAGTAGGGGACGGGGGACCTACGAGCAGTACTTC	CAWSRGRGTYEQYF
many	TRBD2	TRBV7-9	TRBJ2-1	TGTGCCAGCAGCGAGGGACTAGCGGGAGGCCCCTCCTACAATGAGCAGTTCTTC	CASSEGLAGGPSYNEQFF
few	.	TRBV29-1	TRBJ2-7	TGCAGCGTTGTGGACTCACCCTACGAGCAGTACTTC	CSVVDSPYEQYF
few	TRBD2	TRBV12-3/TRBV12-4	TRBJ2-3	TGTGCCAGCAGTATAGCGGGAGGGGTGGCAGATACGCAGTATTTT	CASSIAGGVADTQYF
many	.	TRBV2	TRBJ2-7	TGTGCCAGCAGTGACGGAGGCAGAATCTACGAGCAGTACTTC	CASSDGGRIYEQYF
many	.	TRBV2	TRBJ2-3	TGTGCCAGCAGTGAAGTCCAATTAAACACAGATACGCAGTATTTT	CASSEVQLNTDTQYF
many	TRBD2	TRBV5-1	TRBJ2-3	TGCGCCAGCAGAGTCACGGGGGGGGCAGATACGCAGTATTTT	CASRVTGGADTQYF
.	TRBD2	TRBV13	TRBJ2-1	TGTGCCAGCAGCCTAGCGGGAGGGCCCCTCAATGAGCAGTTCTTC	CASSLAGGPLNEQFF
many	.	TRBV2	TRBJ2-7	TGTGCCAGCATCGGGGTGATCACCTACGAGCAGTACTTC	CASIGVITYEQYF
few	.	TRBV19	TRBJ1-2	TGTGCCAGTAGTATGGGTTCCGACAGCGGCTATGGCTACACCTTC	CASSMGSDSGYGYTF
.	.	TRBV4-1	TRBJ1-6	TGCGCCAGCAGCCAAGTCGGAGGGAATTATGGCTCACCCCTCCACTTT	CASSQVGGNYGSPLHF
many	.	TRBV12-3/TRBV12-4	TRBJ2-2	TGTGCCAGCAGTTTAATAGGACAGCTAAACACCGGGGAGCTGTTTTTT	CASSLIGQLNTGELFF
few	.	TRBV5-1	TRBJ2-6	TGCGCCAGCAGCTTGGTATTGGACAGATACTCTGGGGCCAACGTCCTGACTTTC	CASSLVLDRYSGANVLTF
many	.	TRBV5-1	TRBJ2-2	TGTGCCAGCAGGGAGAATACCGGGGAGCTGTTTTTT	CASRENTGELFF
many	.	TRBV28	TRBJ1-1	TGTGCCAGCAGTTTCTCGAGAATCGAAGCTTTCTTT	CASSFSRIEAFF
many	.	TRBV7-7	TRBJ2-1	TGTGCTATCGGTCCCGCGGGTGCCTACAATGAGCAGTTCTTC	CAIGPAGAYNEQFF
few	.	TRBV24-1	TRBJ2-3	TGTGCCACCAGTGATCCTCGGAGTGTGGGAGCGTCGGGCACAGATACGCAGTATTTT	CATSDPRSVGASGTDTQYF
.	.	TRBV18	TRBJ2-6	TGTGCCAGCTCACCACCGGGCCATTCTGGGGCCAACGTCCTGACTTTC	CASSPPGHSGANVLTF
.	TRBD1	TRBV29-1	TRBJ2-2	TGCAGCGTTCGGCTCGGGACAGGGGGCACCGGGGAGCTGTTTTTT	CSVRLGTGGTGELFF
.	.	TRBV4-1	TRBJ1-2	TGCGCCAGCAGCCAAAGATTTACCCCCTATGGCTACACCTTC	CASSQRFTPYGYTF
many	TRBD2	TRBV20-1	TRBJ2-1	TGCAGTGCTCCGGGACTAGCGGGAGGGGCCAATGAGCAGTTCTTC	CSAPGLAGGANEQFF
.	.	TRBV5-5	TRBJ2-1	TGTGCCCGCAGCTTGGAGGGTAGCTCCTACAATGAGCAGTTCTTC	CARSLEGSSYNEQFF
many	.	TRBV29-1	TRBJ1-2	TGCAGCGTTGACCCCGCAGGGAGTCAAGGCTACACCTTC	CSVDPAGSQGYTF
.	.	TRBV28	TRBJ1-5	TGTGCCAGCACCGAGAGGCAGGGAAGTCAGCCCCAGCATTTT	CASTERQGSQPQHF
.	TRBD2	TRBV20-1	TRBJ2-2	TGCAGTGCTAGAACGGGACTAGCGGGACTTGGGGGCGGGGAGCTGTTTTTT	CSARTGLAGLGGGELFF
.	.	TRBV9	TRBJ2-2	TGTGCCAGCAGCGTAGCGGGAGAGGTTACCGGGGAGCTGCTTTTT	CASSVAGEVTGELLF
many	.	TRBV7-3	TRBJ2-1	TGTGCCAGCAGCTTTAACAGTGGCAATGAGCAGTTCTTC	CASSFNSGNEQFF
many	.	TRBV28	TRBJ1-2	TGTGCCAGCAGTATCGGACAGCTTAGTACGGGCTACACCTTC	CASSIGQLSTGYTF
.	TRBD1	TRBV5-5	TRBJ2-3	TGTGCCAGCAGCTCACGCCTGACAGGGACAGATACGCAGTATTTT	CASSSRLTGTDTQYF
many	.	TRBV19	TRBJ2-5	TGTGCCAGTAGTTCCCCGGGACAAGAGACCCAGTACTTC	CASSSPGQETQYF
many	.	TRBV28	TRBJ1-2	TGTGCCAGCAGCCGGAACTATGGCTACACCTTC	CASSRNYGYTF
many	TRBD2	TRBV11-3	TRBJ2-1	TGTGCCAGCAGCCCCGGGACTAGCGTCAATGAGCAGTTCTTC	CASSPGTSVNEQFF
few	TRBD1	TRBV14	TRBJ1-1	TGTGCCAGCAGCCAAGATCCGACAGGGGGAGGTTCGGTCATGAACACTGAAGCTTTCTTT	CASSQDPTGGGSVMNTEAFF
many	.	TRBV5-1	TRBJ1-1	TGCGCCAGCAGCTTGGCCAACCCCACTGAAGCTTTCTTT	CASSLANPTEAFF
.	.	TRBV5-1	TRBJ1-4	TGCGCCAGCAGCCTCGGGGGGCTTACTGAAAAACTGTTTTTT	CASSLGGLTEKLFF
many	TRBD1	TRBV24-1	TRBJ2-5	TGTGCCACCAGTGACCCATCAACAGGGGTCGAGACCCAGTACTTC	CATSDPSTGVETQYF